This T cell receptor beta chain was profiled in a study of blood T cells in healthy people across ages (dated by TCRdb to between 2015 and 2017). Broadly, across the study: In model experiments, template switching captured roughly one uniquely barcoded TCR beta cDNA molecule for every two T cells. The study measured age-related changes in TCR beta repertoire diversity using deep sequencing normalized with unique cDNA molecular identifiers. The donors were divided into four age groups: young (average approximately 15 years), middle-aged (approximately 41), aged (approximately 59) and long-lived (82). The study analyzed two additional independent replicas of 1 million unique cDNA reads from the same blood draw for two donors, one aged 18 to 29 and one aged 80 or older. Broad study findings and their caveats: Observed TCR beta diversity correlated strongly with the percentage of naive T cells measured by flow cytometry. Because profiling used bulk unsorted PBMCs, naive and antigen-experienced compartments could not be compared conclusively. As age increased, observed TCR beta diversity per million T cells dropped in a roughly linear way, and a significant reduction was already evident by age 40. Compared with the aged group, the long-lived group had more naive CD4+ T cells, fewer expanded clones and increased TCR diversity, a pattern suggesting age selection. Estimates of total diversity based on one million sequenced T cells were considered lower bounds and underestimates. Because donor CMV infection status was unknown, age-related changes in expanded clonotypes were potentially confounded.

The library was prepared using 5' RACE. Instrument on record: Illumina HiSeq 2500. A second about 7 to 11 cycle PCR used a sample-barcoded 5' primer and a J-beta primer mix. A template-switch 5' adaptor carrying 12 random nucleotides introduced a unique molecular identifier onto each TCR beta cDNA molecule. Each sample yielded at least 2.5 million CDR3-containing paired-end reads. The Mint cDNA synthesis kit, primed by a TRBC-specific oligonucleotide, was used to synthesize first-strand cDNA from all RNA. Following uracil-DNA glycosylase treatment, all cDNA underwent a first 18-cycle PCR with the universal primers M1SS and BC2_uni_R. The authors' pipeline ran thus. Normalization of each sample was performed by random selection of 1 million high-quality reads, each carrying a distinct molecular identifier. Reads with shared molecular identifiers were discarded instead of being binned into consensus sequences. CDR3 identification, clonotype clustering and error correction used MiTCR with a Q25 quality threshold and the strictest error-elimination algorithm. A nonparametric unseen species model with Euler transformation was used to estimate a lower bound on total TCR beta diversity. TCRdb applied fastp at Q25 and MiXCR to the public reads, then kept only in-frame beta chains. For every CDR3 protein sequence, its rows merge into one entry that carries the most common genes and DNA. The V and J calls come from TCRdb's annotation, not from the publication. Across this sample there are about 720,000 distinct CDR3 sequences, with about 25% seen only once. The ten top clones hold roughly 3.5% of the sample.

The donors were around 39 Caucasian individuals from Russia, aged 6 to 90 years, who were systemically healthy. Approximately 11 milliliters of peripheral blood were drawn from each donor into EDTA-treated Vacutainer tubes. Ficoll-Paque density-gradient centrifugation was used to isolate PBMCs, with at least 7 million per sample. Trizol reagent was used to extract total RNA from the PBMCs, yielding at least 6 micrograms per sample. For every donor, flow cytometry on a PBMC aliquot measured the percentage of naive CD45RAhigh/CD27high T cells. CDR1 and CDR2 were assigned from the germline V gene as SGHVS and FQNEAQ. V is reduced by 4 bases and J by 4 bases, leaving a spacing of 14 bases between them. The CDR3 contains 15 residues, cysteine and phenylalanine counted. Only CDR3 DNA remains: 45 bases, in frame from the first base. On this clonotype: The clone's antigen remains unknown. No much larger clonotype is one base removed from it; base qualities were not supplied.

A further study also used this sample, focusing on T cells of mothers and their children. The second source states: Nine systemically healthy Caucasian individuals served as donors, namely three mothers together with their six children. cDNA synthesis used all of the extracted RNA, with roughly 1.5 ug of RNA in each 15 ul reaction. Sample barcodes and 2-4 random nucleotides were added via the M1S primer in the second PCR. Over 8.5 million TCR beta CDR3 reads were obtained for each mother, and around 2.7 million reads were obtained for each child. In both related and unrelated pairs, thymic selection shapes the output of TCR recombination in a similar way, with inherited differences having only a minor effect. Normalized repertoire overlap in related mother-child pairs was always slightly higher than in unrelated mother-child pairs, but the difference was never significant. No persistent microchimeric T cell clones were found, with a detection sensitivity of 80 to 100 clones per million clonotypes. The study used deep NGS to compare TCR beta repertoires of mothers and children, seeking features distinguishing related mother-child pairs from unrelated individuals. Mothers averaged about 37 +/- 4 years of age and children averaged roughly 11 +/- 4 years. After adapter ligation with NEBNext reagents, the libraries were sequenced on Illumina HiSeq 2000 with 100+100 nt paired-end reads. To prevent cross-contamination, the mother and child libraries were prepared a month apart and were sequenced in separate runs. For each donor, between about 450,000 and 2,300,000 distinct TCR beta clonotypes were identified. Naive TCR beta clonotypes were estimated from low-frequency clonotypes matched to each donor's FACS-determined naive share, without sorting.

This TCR was sampled from a boy younger than 18 in good health. What was sequenced was blood. The sequence is built from TRBV7-8 and TRBJ2-1; the D gene lacks a confident call. The DNA is TGTGCCAGCAGCTCCTGGGAACAGTCATACAATGAGCAGTTCTTC. This sequence encodes CASSSWEQSYNEQFF.